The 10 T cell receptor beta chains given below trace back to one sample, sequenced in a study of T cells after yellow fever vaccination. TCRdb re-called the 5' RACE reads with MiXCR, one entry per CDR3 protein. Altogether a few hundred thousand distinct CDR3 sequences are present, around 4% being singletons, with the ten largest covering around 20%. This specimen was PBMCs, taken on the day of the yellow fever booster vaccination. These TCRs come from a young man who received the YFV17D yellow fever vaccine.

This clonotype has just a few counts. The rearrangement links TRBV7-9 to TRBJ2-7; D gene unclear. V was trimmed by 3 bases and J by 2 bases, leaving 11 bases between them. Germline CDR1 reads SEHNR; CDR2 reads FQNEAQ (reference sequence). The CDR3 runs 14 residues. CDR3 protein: CASSFLQNPYEQYF. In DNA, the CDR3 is TGTGCCAGCAGCTTCTTACAAAACCCCTACGAGCAGTACTTC.

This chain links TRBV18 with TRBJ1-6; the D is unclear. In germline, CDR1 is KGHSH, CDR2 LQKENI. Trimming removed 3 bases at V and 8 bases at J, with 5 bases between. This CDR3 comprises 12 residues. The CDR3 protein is CASSPADSPLHF. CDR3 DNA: TGTGCCAGCTCACCGGCTGATTCACCCCTCCACTTT.

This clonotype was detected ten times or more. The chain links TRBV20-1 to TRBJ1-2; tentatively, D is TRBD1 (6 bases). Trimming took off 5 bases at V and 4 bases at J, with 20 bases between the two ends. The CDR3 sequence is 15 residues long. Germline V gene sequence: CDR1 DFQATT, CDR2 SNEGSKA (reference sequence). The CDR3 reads CSAQPQQGRSYGYTF. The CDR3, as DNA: TGCAGTGCTCAGCCCCAGCAGGGGAGGTCCTATGGCTACACCTTC.

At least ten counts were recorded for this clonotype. The DNA for the CDR3 is TGCGCCAGCAGGGGCGGGTTCCAAGAGACCCAGTACTTC. The encoded protein is CASRGGFQETQYF. The chain employs TRBV5-1 and TRBJ2-5; weak D call: TRBD2 (5 bases). The V gene lost 5 bases and the J gene lost 1 base, with 9 bases spanning the gap. The CDR3 sequence is 13 residues long. Germline V gene sequence: CDR1 SGHRS, CDR2 YFSETQ.

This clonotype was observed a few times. The DNA of the CDR3 is TGTGCCAGCAGCGCCAGGGATCGCACAGATACGCAGTATTTT. This gives the protein CASSARDRTDTQYF. The J gene is TRBJ2-3, the V gene TRBV11-3, with a weak D call TRBD1 (5 bases). Between the trimmed V and J ends, which lost 5 bases and 1 base, there was a span of 10 bases. This CDR3 is 14 amino acids long. CDR1 is SGHNT and CDR2 is YENEEA in the germline V gene.

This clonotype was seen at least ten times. The CDR3 sequence: CASSARASYNEQFF. DNA of the CDR3: TGCGCCAGCAGTGCCCGGGCCTCCTACAATGAGCAGTTCTTC. This rearrangement joins TRBV5-1 to TRBJ2-1; D is unresolved. V lost 5 bases and J lost 0, with 9 bases in between. Germline CDR1 reads SGHRS; CDR2 reads YFSETQ. The CDR3 length is 14 residues.

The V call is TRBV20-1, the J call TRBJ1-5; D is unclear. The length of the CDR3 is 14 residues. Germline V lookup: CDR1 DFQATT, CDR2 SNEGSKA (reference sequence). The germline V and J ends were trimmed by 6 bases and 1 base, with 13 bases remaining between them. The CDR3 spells CSATGRPSNQPQHF. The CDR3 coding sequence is TGCAGTGCCACTGGTAGGCCGAGCAATCAGCCCCAGCATTTT.

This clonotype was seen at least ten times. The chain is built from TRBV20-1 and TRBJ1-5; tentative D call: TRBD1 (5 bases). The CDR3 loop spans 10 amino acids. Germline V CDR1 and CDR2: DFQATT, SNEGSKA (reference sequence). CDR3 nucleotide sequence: TGCAGGGGGCTGTTTTGGCCCCAGCATTTT. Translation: CRGLFWPQHF.

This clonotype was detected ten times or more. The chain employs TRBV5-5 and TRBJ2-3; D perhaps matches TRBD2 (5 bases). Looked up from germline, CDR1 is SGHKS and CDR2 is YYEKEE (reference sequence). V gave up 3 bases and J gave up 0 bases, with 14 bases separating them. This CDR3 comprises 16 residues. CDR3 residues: CASSSRTGTSTDTQYF. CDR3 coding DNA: TGTGCCAGCAGCTCGAGGACGGGAACGAGCACAGATACGCAGTATTTT.

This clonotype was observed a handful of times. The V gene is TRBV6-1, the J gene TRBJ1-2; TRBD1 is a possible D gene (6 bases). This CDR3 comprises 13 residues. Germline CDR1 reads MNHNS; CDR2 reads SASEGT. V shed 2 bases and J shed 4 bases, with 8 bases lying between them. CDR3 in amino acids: CASSETGSYGYTF. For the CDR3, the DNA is TGTGCCAGCAGTGAAACAGGGTCCTATGGCTACACCTTC.